The next 10 T cell receptor beta chains were all read from a single sample in a study of blood T cell repertoires in COVID-19. TCRdb's copy holds only in-frame clones and misses some; the assay was immunoSEQ multiplex PCR. The table has roughly 230,000 clones, 80% to 85% seen once. The sequencing input was PBMCs or T cells enriched from blood (not recorded which). These TCRs come from a man in his fifties who had recovered from COVID-19.

This clone was picked up one time. J is TRBJ1-2 and V is TRBV30, with D perhaps TRBD1 (5 bases). There are 14 residues in the CDR3. Germline-derived CDR1 and CDR2 are GTSNPN and SVGIG (reference sequence). Trimming left V 4 bases short and J 4 bases short, with 16 bases between. The CDR3 sequence is CAWTTPGAFYGYTF. Written as DNA, the CDR3 is TGTGCCTGGACCACCCCTGGGGCTTTCTATGGCTACACCTTC.

The chain uses TRBV27 and TRBJ1-2, with 8 positions matching TRBD1. The CDR3 extends over 18 amino acids. The V segment lost 3 bases and the J segment 0 bases; nucleotides outside the gene matches: 12. Germline CDR1 is MNHEY and CDR2 is SMNVEV (reference sequence). CDR3: CASSFLSGQDNSNYGYTF. The CDR3 bases are TGTGCCAGCAGTTTTCTATCGGGACAGGACAACTCTAACTATGGCTACACCTTC.

CDR3 amino acids: CASSLVRTGRATNEKLFF. The CDR3 DNA sequence: TGTGCCAGCAGCTTAGTACGGACAGGGCGGGCAACTAATGAAAAACTGTTTTTT. The rearrangement joins TRBV11-2 to TRBJ1-4, with TRBD1 matching over 8 bases. Germline lookup yields CDR1 SGHAT and CDR2 FQNNGV. J gave up 0 bases and V 1 base, and 7 bases lay outside the gene matches. The CDR3 is 18 amino acids.

The chain employs TRBV11-2 and TRBJ2-1; D is undetermined. The germline V and J ends were trimmed by 3 bases and 7 bases, with 13 bases remaining between them. The CDR3 sequence is 14 residues long. CDR1 SGHAT and CDR2 FQNNGV come from the germline V gene. CDR3 sequence reads: CASSFTVVSNEQFF. The CDR3 coding sequence is TGTGCCAGCAGCTTTACAGTAGTCAGTAATGAGCAGTTCTTC.

The V call is TRBV6-5, the J call TRBJ1-6, with D hard to call. This CDR3 contains 13 residues. Trimming cost V 8 bases and J 5 bases, with 10 bases left between them. Per germline, CDR1 MNHEY and CDR2 SVGAGI. CDR3: CASANSNNSPLHF. The CDR3 region has the DNA TGTGCCAGCGCCAACAGTAATAATTCACCCCTCCACTTT.

The chain carries TRBV14 and TRBJ2-1; D perhaps matches TRBD2 (5 bases). Trimming removed 2 bases from V and 10 bases from J, with 12 bases in between. The CDR3 has 13 amino acids. Germline values: CDR1 SGHDN, CDR2 FVKESK. This chain's CDR3 is CASSQLLDLEQFF. Written as DNA, the CDR3 is TGTGCCAGCAGCCAATTACTAGACCTAGAGCAGTTCTTC.

This clone was seen only once. This chain links TRBV7-2 with TRBJ1-2, with D unclear. Germline assignment: CDR1 SGHTA and CDR2 FQGNSA. Trimming took 5 bases from V and 4 from J, leaving 14 bases between them. The CDR3 has 14 amino acids. This CDR3 reads CASSKDSRVYGYTF. The DNA of the CDR3 is TGTGCCAGCAGCAAGGACTCGCGGGTCTATGGCTACACCTTC.

The chain has TRBV20-1 and TRBJ2-7; D may be TRBD1 (6 bases). CDR1 DFQATT and CDR2 SNEGSKA come from the germline V gene (reference sequence). With 3 bases removed from V and 1 base from J, the gap between germline ends came to 13 bases. The CDR3 is 14 amino acids. The CDR3 sequence: CSASPPDRSYEQYF. As DNA, the CDR3 is TGCAGTGCTAGTCCTCCAGACAGGTCCTACGAGCAGTACTTC.

The chain joins TRBV19 to TRBJ2-3; D is unresolved. CDR1 and CDR2 from the germline V gene are LNHDA and SQIVND (reference sequence). V was shortened by 6 bases and J by 2 bases, with 15 bases between the two germline ends. The CDR3 length is 15 residues. The DNA for the CDR3 is TGTGCCAGTAGCCCGAGTGACTTATACACAGATACGCAGTATTTT. Amino acid sequence: CASSPSDLYTDTQYF. Looking up the rest from reference TRBV19 and TRBJ2-3 gives the full variable domain: DGGITQSPKYLFRKEGQNVTLSCEQNLNHDAMYWYRQDPGQGLRLIYYSQIVNDFQKGDIAEGYSVSREKKESFPLTVTSAQKNPTAFYLCASSPSDLYTDTQYFGPGTRLTVL.

This clone was detected only once. V usage is TRBV9 and J usage is TRBJ1-2, with D hard to call. CDR1 is SGDLS, CDR2 YYNGEE, per germline. The CDR3 runs to 14 residues. The V end was cut by 6 bases, the J end by 0 bases, with 12 bases between. The DNA of the CDR3 is TGTGCCAGCAACCTAAACTTAGCTAACTATGGCTACACCTTC. Translating it yields CASNLNLANYGYTF. Supplemented by reference TRBV9 and TRBJ1-2, the full variable domain reads DSGVTQTPKHLITATGQRVTLRCSPRSGDLSVYWYQQSLDQGLQFLIQYYNGEERAKGNILERFSAQQFPDLHSELNLSSLELGDSALYFCASNLNLANYGYTFGSGTRLTVV.